The rows below give T cell receptor beta chains drawn from one sample of a study of T-cell memory formation after mild COVID-19. A single record per CDR3 protein comes from TCRdb applying MiXCR to the 5' RACE reads. The sample yields tens of thousands of distinct CDR3 sequences, around 6.3% seen once. Sequenced input: PBMCs or a T cell subset sorted from them (not recorded which). The receptors originated from an adult who had mild COVID-19 (a few samples of this study predate the infection). Cell type and time point are not known. CDR3s include the opening cysteine and the closing phenylalanine or tryptophan. Each record gives: D gene, J gene, V gene, clone size, CDR3 DNA, CDR3 protein. The D gene is left open where the match is weak. Rows give clone size only sometimes, using once, few, many, or a class for an expanded clone.

. | TRBJ1-1 | TRBV12-3/TRBV12-4 | many | TGTGCCAGCAGTTTCGGGGCCAGGAACACTGAAGCTTTCTTT | CASSFGARNTEAFF
. | TRBJ1-6 | TRBV7-2 | many | TGTGCCAGCAGCTTAATGAACTCACCCCTCCACTTT | CASSLMNSPLHF
. | TRBJ2-3 | TRBV9 | few | TGTGCCAGCAGCGTAGCTATAGGAATCACAGATACGCAGTATTTT | CASSVAIGITDTQYF
. | TRBJ2-5 | TRBV15 | many | TGTGCCACCAGCAGGGAAGGGGCGTGGGAGACCCAGTACTTC | CATSREGAWETQYF
TRBD1 | TRBJ2-1 | TRBV5-1 | many | TGCGCCAGCAGCTTAAGGGACAGCTCCTACAATGAGCAGTTCTTC | CASSLRDSSYNEQFF
. | TRBJ2-1 | TRBV5-1 | many | TGCGCCAGCAGCTGGCGGGTGAGCTCCTACAATGAGCAGTTCTTC | CASSWRVSSYNEQFF
TRBD2 | TRBJ2-3 | TRBV30 | many | TGTGCCTGGAGCCCGCCGGGACTAGCGATGGGGACAGATACGCAGTATTTT | CAWSPPGLAMGTDTQYF
TRBD2 | TRBJ2-2 | TRBV12-3/TRBV12-4 | . | TGTGCCAGCAGTCCACGCACGGGGGGGCCCACCGGGGAGCTGTTTTTT | CASSPRTGGPTGELFF
TRBD2 | TRBJ2-1 | TRBV6-2/TRBV6-3 | . | TGTGCCAGCAGTACTACTAGCGGGAGTATCTATGAGCAGTTCTTC | CASSTTSGSIYEQFF
. | TRBJ2-1 | TRBV20-1 | many | TGCAGTGCTAGGACGGGCCGAGGGGAGGATGAGCAGTTCTTC | CSARTGRGEDEQFF
TRBD2 | TRBJ2-3 | TRBV15 | many | TGTGCCACCAGCATCCGCGGGGGTGCAGATACGCAGTATTTT | CATSIRGGADTQYF
TRBD2 | TRBJ2-5 | TRBV7-7 | . | TGTGCTAGCAGCCCCGGGGGGGCGCGGGAGACCCAGTACTTC | CASSPGGARETQYF
. | TRBJ1-2 | TRBV7-8 | . | TGTGCCAGCAGCCAGAGACCTACTAACTATGGCTACACCTTC | CASSQRPTNYGYTF
. | TRBJ1-1 | TRBV19 | few | TGTGCCAGTAGTATTATCCTGGCAGCCAACACTGAAGCTTTCTTT | CASSIILAANTEAFF
. | TRBJ1-6 | TRBV3-1 | . | TGTGCCAGCAGCCTCATCAGCGATTCACCCCTCCACTTT | CASSLISDSPLHF
. | TRBJ2-7 | TRBV12-3/TRBV12-4 | many | TGTGCCAGCAGTTTAGGGGGGAGGTTATACGAGCAGTACTTC | CASSLGGRLYEQYF
TRBD1 | TRBJ1-2 | TRBV7-9 | few | TGTGCCAGCAGCTCGGACAGGGGGAACTATGGCTACACCTTC | CASSSDRGNYGYTF
. | TRBJ2-3 | TRBV10-3 | many | TGTGCCATCAGGGGGACTAGCACAGATACGCAGTATTTT | CAIRGTSTDTQYF
. | TRBJ2-7 | TRBV3-1 | many | TGTGCCAGCAGCCAAGGACCCGCGGGCACCTACGAGCAGTACTTC | CASSQGPAGTYEQYF
TRBD1 | TRBJ2-7 | TRBV25-1 | many | TGTGCCAGTACGGGACAGCCTTCCTACGAGCAGTACTTC | CASTGQPSYEQYF
TRBD1 | TRBJ2-7 | TRBV12-3/TRBV12-4 | few | TGTGCCAGCAGTTTAACAGGGGGATACGGCTACGAGCAGTACTTC | CASSLTGGYGYEQYF
TRBD1 | TRBJ2-1 | TRBV25-1 | many | TGTGCCAGCAGTGACCCGGGACAGGGCAAATACAATGAGCAGTTCTTC | CASSDPGQGKYNEQFF
. | TRBJ2-4 | TRBV5-6 | many | TGTGCCAGCAGCTTGAATTCTAGAAGCGAGTACTTC | CASSLNSRSEYF
TRBD1 | TRBJ2-1 | TRBV7-9 | . | TGTGCCAGCAGCTTAGCCACATATACAGGGGGCCTATACAATGAGCAGTTCTTC | CASSLATYTGGLYNEQFF
TRBD2 | TRBJ2-6 | TRBV2 | few | TGTGCCAACCTAGCGGGGGCATCCTTCTCTGGGGCCAACGTCCTGACTTTC | CANLAGASFSGANVLTF
. | TRBJ2-1 | TRBV7-9 | many | TGTGCCAGCAGCCCAACCGAGGGGCTAGCCGCTGAGCAGTTCTTC | CASSPTEGLAAEQFF
. | TRBJ2-3 | TRBV12-3/TRBV12-4 | . | TGTGCCAGCAGTACCCCCCTTGGGGTTGGGAGCACAGATACGCAGTATTTT | CASSTPLGVGSTDTQYF
. | TRBJ2-5 | TRBV11-2 | many | TGTGCCAGCAGCCCGCCACGGACTCCAGGTGCCCAGTACTTC | CASSPPRTPGAQYF
. | TRBJ1-1 | TRBV7-2 | . | TGTGCCAGCAGCTTAAGGGCCCGCGGCTCTGAAGCTTTCTTT | CASSLRARGSEAFF
. | TRBJ2-2 | TRBV20-1 | many | TGCAGTGCTAGAGTAAGGGGGATAGCGAACACCGGGGAGCTGTTTTTT | CSARVRGIANTGELFF
TRBD2 | TRBJ2-1 | TRBV4-2 | many | TGTGCCAGCAGCCAAGAGGGTGGTGCTAGCGGGAGGGTGTACAATGAGCAGTTCTTC | CASSQEGGASGRVYNEQFF
TRBD1 | TRBJ1-5 | TRBV7-2 | many | TGTGCCAGCAGCTTAGGGGGACAGGCTAATCAGCCCCAGCATTTT | CASSLGGQANQPQHF
. | TRBJ2-1 | TRBV30 | medium-sized | TGTGCCTGGAGGAAAGCCGCCTACAATGAGCAGTTCTTC | CAWRKAAYNEQFF
TRBD2 | TRBJ2-6 | TRBV2 | many | TGTGCCAGCTCCCGACTAGCGGGGGACTCTGGGGCCAACGTCCTGACTTTC | CASSRLAGDSGANVLTF
TRBD1 | TRBJ2-1 | TRBV5-1 | many | TGCGCCAGCAGAGACCGGGACAGGACCTACAATGAGCAGTTCTTC | CASRDRDRTYNEQFF
. | TRBJ2-3 | TRBV2 | many | TGTGCCAGCACCTGGGGGGCTACAGATACGCAGTATTTT | CASTWGATDTQYF
TRBD1 | TRBJ2-1 | TRBV5-4 | many | TGTGCCAGCAGCCCGGACCGGGACAGGGCTTACAATGAGCAGTTCTTC | CASSPDRDRAYNEQFF
. | TRBJ2-1 | TRBV11-3 | many | TGTGCCAGCAGCTTAGTTTCCCAGGGGTTGCTGTTCTTC | CASSLVSQGLLFF
TRBD2 | TRBJ2-2 | TRBV7-8 | many | TGTGCCAGCAGCTTCTATAGCGGGAGTAATACCGGGGAGCTGTTTTTT | CASSFYSGSNTGELFF
TRBD1 | TRBJ1-5 | TRBV6-2/TRBV6-3 | . | TGTGCCAGCAGTGACCGGGACAGGGGCAATCAGCCCCAGCATTTT | CASSDRDRGNQPQHF
. | TRBJ2-3 | TRBV9 | . | TGTGCCAGCAGCGTAGGGGGGGCAAGGAGCACAGATACGCAGTATTTT | CASSVGGARSTDTQYF
. | TRBJ1-6 | TRBV15 | few | TGTGCCACCAGCAGAGAAGCTGGAAATAATTCACCCCTCCACTTT | CATSREAGNNSPLHF
. | TRBJ2-7 | TRBV11-3 | . | TGTGCCAGCAGCTATAAGAGGGGGGTTACCTACGAGCAGTACTTC | CASSYKRGVTYEQYF
TRBD2 | TRBJ2-5 | TRBV2 | many | TGTGCCAGCAGTGTGCCTAGCGGGCTAAAAGAGACCCAGTACTTC | CASSVPSGLKETQYF
TRBD1 | TRBJ1-1 | TRBV11-2 | . | TGTGCCAGCAGCGGGGGGACAGGAGGTGAAGCTTTCTTT | CASSGGTGGEAFF
. | TRBJ1-1 | TRBV7-2 | . | TGTGCCAGCCCGAGGGAAAGGGGCACTGAAGCTTTCTTT | CASPRERGTEAFF